The rows below give T cell receptor beta chains drawn from one sample of a study of blood T cells in healthy people across ages. TCRdb reanalysed the 5' RACE reads using MiXCR and keeps one entry per CDR3 protein. The table shows about 970,000 distinct CDR3 sequences, with about 53% occurring only once. What was sequenced was blood. The receptors were sampled from a woman aged 55-70 years in good health. The CDR3 runs from the conserved cysteine through the conserved F or W. Each record gives: J gene, CDR3 length, D gene, clone size, V gene, CDR3 DNA, CDR3 protein. D genes are given only for firm matches. Clone size appears in some rows only: once, few, many, or a class for an expanded clone.

J gene: TRBJ2-1; CDR3 length: 15; D gene: TRBD1; clone size: NA; V gene: TRBV20-1; CDR3 DNA: TGCAGTGCTAGAGGCAGGGACAGGGGGTATCAAGGGCAGTTCTTC; CDR3 protein: CSARGRDRGYQGQFF
J gene: TRBJ2-7; CDR3 length: 16; D gene: NA; clone size: few; V gene: TRBV3-1; CDR3 DNA: TGTGCCAGCAGCCAAGATCCCATGGGGGCAACCTACGAGCAGTACTTC; CDR3 protein: CASSQDPMGATYEQYF
J gene: TRBJ2-5; CDR3 length: 15; D gene: TRBD2; clone size: many; V gene: TRBV7-2; CDR3 DNA: TGTGCCAGCAGCCTAACTAGCGGGAACCAAGAGACCCAGTACTTC; CDR3 protein: CASSLTSGNQETQYF
J gene: TRBJ2-7; CDR3 length: 15; D gene: TRBD2; clone size: NA; V gene: TRBV27; CDR3 DNA: TGTGCCAGTCGATATAGCGGGAGCGTCTCCTACGAGCAGTACTTC; CDR3 protein: CASRYSGSVSYEQYF
J gene: TRBJ2-7; CDR3 length: 12; D gene: NA; clone size: NA; V gene: TRBV29-1; CDR3 DNA: TGCAGCGTGAGGACGAATACCTACGAGCAGTACTTC; CDR3 protein: CSVRTNTYEQYF
J gene: TRBJ2-2; CDR3 length: 17; D gene: TRBD2; clone size: NA; V gene: TRBV12-3/TRBV12-4; CDR3 DNA: TGTGCCAGCAGTGGAAGGACTAGCGGGAGCCCTACCGGGGAGCTGTTTTTT; CDR3 protein: CASSGRTSGSPTGELFF
J gene: TRBJ2-7; CDR3 length: 12; D gene: NA; clone size: few; V gene: TRBV20-1; CDR3 DNA: TGCAGTGCTAGCCGGGACATCTACGAGCAGTACTTC; CDR3 protein: CSASRDIYEQYF
J gene: TRBJ1-6; CDR3 length: 11; D gene: NA; clone size: NA; V gene: TRBV21-1; CDR3 DNA: TGTGCCAGCGATTCAAGGGAGCCGCCCCACTTT; CDR3 protein: CASDSREPPHF
J gene: TRBJ1-1; CDR3 length: 13; D gene: NA; clone size: NA; V gene: TRBV12-3/TRBV12-4; CDR3 DNA: TGTGCCAGCATCGAGTCTCAGAACACTGAAGCTTTCTTT; CDR3 protein: CASIESQNTEAFF
J gene: TRBJ2-7; CDR3 length: 14; D gene: TRBD1; clone size: NA; V gene: TRBV12-3/TRBV12-4; CDR3 DNA: TGTGCCAGCAGTGTTGGGACAGGGGCTAGGAAGCAGTACTTC; CDR3 protein: CASSVGTGARKQYF
J gene: TRBJ1-1; CDR3 length: 14; D gene: NA; clone size: once; V gene: TRBV2; CDR3 DNA: TGTGCCAGCAGTGCGGGGTTGTTGAACACTGAAGCTTTCTTT; CDR3 protein: CASSAGLLNTEAFF
J gene: TRBJ2-7; CDR3 length: 16; D gene: TRBD2; clone size: NA; V gene: TRBV4-1; CDR3 DNA: TGCGCCAGCAGCCAACCGACTAGCGGTTCATCCTACGAGCAGTACTTC; CDR3 protein: CASSQPTSGSSYEQYF
J gene: TRBJ2-7; CDR3 length: 11; D gene: TRBD2; clone size: NA; V gene: TRBV27; CDR3 DNA: TGTGCCACCAAGCGGGGGACCGAGCAGTACTTC; CDR3 protein: CATKRGTEQYF
J gene: TRBJ2-7; CDR3 length: 13; D gene: NA; clone size: many; V gene: TRBV6-2/TRBV6-3; CDR3 DNA: TGTGCCAGCAGTCGGACGGGGCGGTACGAGCAGTACTTC; CDR3 protein: CASSRTGRYEQYF
J gene: TRBJ1-5; CDR3 length: 15; D gene: NA; clone size: few; V gene: TRBV4-1; CDR3 DNA: TGCGCCAGCAGCCCACGATTTCGGTCCGATCAGCCCCAGCATTTT; CDR3 protein: CASSPRFRSDQPQHF
J gene: TRBJ2-5; CDR3 length: 13; D gene: NA; clone size: few; V gene: TRBV30; CDR3 DNA: TGTGCCTGGAGTGTAGCTAGCCTTGAGACCCAGTACTTC; CDR3 protein: CAWSVASLETQYF
J gene: TRBJ2-5; CDR3 length: 14; D gene: TRBD1; clone size: NA; V gene: TRBV30; CDR3 DNA: TGTGCCTGGACGCCCGGACAGGTCCAAGAGACCCAGTACTTC; CDR3 protein: CAWTPGQVQETQYF
J gene: TRBJ2-1; CDR3 length: 16; D gene: NA; clone size: NA; V gene: TRBV4-1; CDR3 DNA: TGCGCCAGCAGCGTCTCAGGCCTCCTCTCCTACAATGAGCAGTTCTTC; CDR3 protein: CASSVSGLLSYNEQFF
J gene: TRBJ2-3; CDR3 length: 15; D gene: TRBD2; clone size: NA; V gene: TRBV5-1; CDR3 DNA: TGCGCCAGCAGCTTGGAACCTCTAGCGGGAGATGCGCAGTATTTT; CDR3 protein: CASSLEPLAGDAQYF
J gene: TRBJ2-2; CDR3 length: 17; D gene: TRBD1; clone size: NA; V gene: TRBV4-1; CDR3 DNA: TGCGCCAGCAGCCTTCAAGCTTCCCGGACAGGGGCCGGGGAGCTGTTTTTT; CDR3 protein: CASSLQASRTGAGELFF
J gene: TRBJ2-1; CDR3 length: 16; D gene: TRBD2; clone size: NA; V gene: TRBV12-3/TRBV12-4; CDR3 DNA: TGTGCCAGCAGTCGATCGGGACTAGCGGACTACAATGAGCAGTTCTTC; CDR3 protein: CASSRSGLADYNEQFF
J gene: TRBJ2-7; CDR3 length: 15; D gene: TRBD2; clone size: NA; V gene: TRBV20-1; CDR3 DNA: TGCAGTGCTTCTGGGACTAGCGGGAGTCGGTACGAGCAGTACTTC; CDR3 protein: CSASGTSGSRYEQYF
J gene: TRBJ2-4; CDR3 length: 15; D gene: NA; clone size: NA; V gene: TRBV2; CDR3 DNA: TGTGCCAGCAATGGGGGCCCCCATTTTGGAAACATTCAGTACTTC; CDR3 protein: CASNGGPHFGNIQYF
J gene: TRBJ1-3; CDR3 length: 15; D gene: NA; clone size: once; V gene: TRBV5-1; CDR3 DNA: TGCGCCAGTAGCCAAGGACGGTCCTCTGGAAACACCATATATTTT; CDR3 protein: CASSQGRSSGNTIYF
J gene: TRBJ2-7; CDR3 length: 17; D gene: NA; clone size: NA; V gene: TRBV7-2; CDR3 DNA: TGTGCCAGCAGCTCCCAAGCGAGAGGGGAAACCACCTACGAGCAGTACTTC; CDR3 protein: CASSSQARGETTYEQYF
J gene: TRBJ2-3; CDR3 length: 14; D gene: NA; clone size: once; V gene: TRBV30; CDR3 DNA: TGTGCCTGGAGTGTTTCGGGACGGTCAGATACGCAGTATTTT; CDR3 protein: CAWSVSGRSDTQYF
J gene: TRBJ2-7; CDR3 length: 15; D gene: TRBD1; clone size: NA; V gene: TRBV28; CDR3 DNA: TGTGCCAGCGCCCTCCGGGACAGCCCTACCAGTGTGCAGTACTTC; CDR3 protein: CASALRDSPTSVQYF
J gene: TRBJ2-5; CDR3 length: 15; D gene: NA; clone size: NA; V gene: TRBV7-9; CDR3 DNA: TGTGCCAGCAGCAACCGGGAACCCGAGAGAGAGACCCAGTACTTC; CDR3 protein: CASSNREPERETQYF
J gene: TRBJ1-2; CDR3 length: 15; D gene: NA; clone size: NA; V gene: TRBV6-1; CDR3 DNA: TGTGCCAGCAGTGATACGACAGAATCCGTCTATGGCTACACCTTC; CDR3 protein: CASSDTTESVYGYTF
J gene: TRBJ2-3; CDR3 length: 17; D gene: TRBD2; clone size: many; V gene: TRBV20-1; CDR3 DNA: TGCAGTGCTAGAGCCCGGGAGCTAGCGGGACTAACAGATACGCAGTATTTT; CDR3 protein: CSARARELAGLTDTQYF
J gene: TRBJ2-7; CDR3 length: 14; D gene: NA; clone size: few; V gene: TRBV7-9; CDR3 DNA: TGTGCCAGCAGCTTAAGCACAGAATTTTACGAGCAGTACTTC; CDR3 protein: CASSLSTEFYEQYF
J gene: TRBJ2-7; CDR3 length: 21; D gene: TRBD2; clone size: NA; V gene: TRBV29-1; CDR3 DNA: TGCAGCGTTGAAGATCCCCGGACTAGCGGGAGGCTCGTTAGCTCCTACAATGAGCAGTACTTC; CDR3 protein: CSVEDPRTSGRLVSSYNEQYF